The 9 T cell receptor beta chains reported below all come from one sample, sequenced in a study of T cell clones after liver transplantation. Here immunoSEQ multiplex PCR was the method, and the copy in TCRdb shows in-frame clones only, minus some. This repertoire shows 95,000 to 110,000 clones, under 90% found once; its top ten account for approximately 3%. This specimen consisted of CD4+ T cells from blood, obtained around 50 months after liver transplant. The receptors originated from a human patient who received a liver transplant. A share of the T cells may be of graft donor origin.

This clone was seen repeatedly, ten times or more. The chain couples TRBV6-5 to TRBJ1-4; possibly TRBD1 for D (6 bases). CDR3 length: 12 amino acids. V was pared by 6 bases and J by 7 bases, with 9 bases between. CDR1 is MNHEY, CDR2 SVGAGI, per germline. The CDR3 coding sequence is TGTGCCAGCAGAACAGGGAGTGAAAAACTGTTTTTT. Encoded protein: CASRTGSEKLFF.

V usage is TRBV7-2 and J usage is TRBJ2-2; D is unresolved. CDR1 is SGHTA and CDR2 is FQGNSA in the germline V gene. This CDR3 is 13 amino acids long. V was shortened by 4 bases and J by 2 bases, with 5 bases between the two germline ends. As DNA, the CDR3 is TGTGCCAGCAGCTCTAGAAACACCGGGGAGCTGTTTTTT. Amino acids: CASSSRNTGELFF.

Of note for this clone: At one end the junction does not follow the germline gene, possibly because of a read error. The rearrangement joins TRBV4-2 to TRBJ2-5, with a weak D call TRBD2 (7 bases). The germline V gene has CDR1 LGHNA and CDR2 YNFKEQ. CDR3 size: 16 residues. CDR3 region: CASSHPEGGAQGTQYF. The CDR3 DNA is TGTGCCAGCAGCCACCCGGAAGGGGGGGCCCAAGGGACCCAGTACTTC.

The chain links TRBV11-2 to TRBJ2-3; no firm D call. CDR1 is SGHAT, CDR2 FQNNGV, per germline. CDR3 size: 12 residues. V lost 5 bases and J 3 bases, leaving 6 bases between the germline ends. The CDR3: CASSAVTDTQYF. CDR3 nucleotides: TGTGCCAGCAGCGCAGTGACAGATACGCAGTATTTT.

The chain carries TRBV7-2 and TRBJ2-5, with TRBD2 matching over 9 bases. The CDR3 spans 13 residues. Unmatched junction bases numbered 6, after V lost 4 bases and J lost 9 bases. CDR1 SGHTA and CDR2 FQGNSA come from the germline V gene. CDR3 sequence reads: CASSSVGGRAQYF. The CDR3 region has the DNA TGTGCCAGCAGCTCCGTTGGCGGGAGGGCCCAGTACTTC.

The rearrangement links TRBV7-9 to TRBJ1-2, with D hard to call. With 0 bases removed from V and 8 bases from J, the gap between germline ends came to 7 bases. Germline CDR1 SEHNR, CDR2 FQNEAQ (reference sequence). The CDR3 has 12 amino acids. CDR3 sequence reads: CASSLAFQGYTF. CDR3 coding DNA: TGTGCCAGCAGCTTAGCATTTCAAGGCTACACCTTC.

The J gene is TRBJ2-1, the V gene TRBV11-3; weak D call: TRBD2 (6 bases). Germline lookup yields CDR1 SGHNT and CDR2 YENEEA. This CDR3 comprises 14 residues. Between the trimmed V and J ends, which lost 4 bases and 4 bases, there was a span of 11 bases. DNA of the CDR3: TGTGCCAGCAGCTCCGCGGGATTGTACAATGAGCAGTTCTTC. Its translation is CASSSAGLYNEQFF.

The chain carries TRBV5-1 and TRBJ2-3; a weak D match, TRBD2 (6 bases). Germline assignment: CDR1 SGHRS and CDR2 YFSETQ. The length of the CDR3 is 16 residues. Trimming stripped 4 bases from V and 4 bases from J, with 19 bases between. The CDR3 DNA reads TGCGCCAGCAGCGGGCGGGAACAAAGGCAGGCAGATACGCAGTATTTT. Its protein is CASSGREQRQADTQYF.

On this clone itself: The identical CDR3 is also encoded by other nucleotide sequences in the sample. The CDR3 nucleotides are TGTGCCAGCAGCCAAGATCTGTACGGCTACGGCTACACCTTC. The encoded protein is CASSQDLYGYGYTF. V is TRBV14 and J is TRBJ1-2; D gene unclear. This CDR3 has 14 amino acids. V was cut by 0 bases and J by 8 bases, with 13 bases left in between. The germline V gene encodes CDR1 SGHDN and CDR2 FVKESK. Full variable domain (outside the CDR3, taken from reference TRBV14 and TRBJ1-2): EAGVTQFPSHSVIEKGQTVTLRCDPISGHDNLYWYRRVMGKEIKFLLHFVKESKQDESGMPNNRFLAERTGGTYSTLKVQPAELEDSGVYFCASSQDLYGYGYTFGSGTRLTVV.